One sample yielded the 20 T cell receptor beta chains listed below, sequenced in a study of blood T cell repertoires in COVID-19. Data came from immunoSEQ multiplex PCR; TCRdb stores just in-frame clones and leaves some out. The data contain approximately 280,000 clones, roughly nine tenths of them singletons. Sequencing was performed on PBMCs or T cells enriched from blood (not recorded which). The receptors originated from a woman under 30 who had recovered from COVID-19.

This chain links TRBV4-2 with TRBJ1-6, with 7 bases fitting TRBD1. Germline V lookup: CDR1 LGHNA, CDR2 YNFKEQ. The CDR3 length is 16 residues. After removal of 3 bases from V and 5 bases from J, the junction contained 7 bases not matched to a gene. The chain's CDR3 is CASSHNRDSHNSPLHF. Written as DNA, the CDR3 is TGTGCCAGCAGCCACAACCGGGACAGTCATAATTCACCCCTCCACTTT.

J is TRBJ1-1 and V is TRBV13; D gene uncertain. V lost 0 bases to trimming and J lost 4 bases, with 6 bases between them. Germline CDR1 reads PRHDT; CDR2 reads FYEKMQ (reference sequence). CDR3 length equals 13 residues. CDR3 region: CASSLGQVTEAFF. CDR3 bases: TGTGCCAGCAGCTTAGGGCAGGTCACTGAAGCTTTCTTT.

The chain has TRBV6-1 and TRBJ2-7; the match to TRBD2 covers 14 bases. Germline CDR1 MNHNS, CDR2 SASEGT. The junction had 7 bases not matched to a gene; V was cut back by 3 bases and J by 6 bases. This CDR3 comprises 16 residues. The CDR3 region is CASSDRTSGRFGEQYF. The CDR3 DNA reads as TGTGCCAGCAGTGACCGGACTAGCGGGAGGTTTGGCGAGCAGTACTTC.

This chain connects TRBV19 to TRBJ2-2, with TRBD2 identical over 12 bases. Trimming removed 2 bases from V and 3 bases from J; junction bases left unmatched: 1. Germline lookup yields CDR1 LNHDA and CDR2 SQIVND (reference sequence). The CDR3 sequence is 16 residues long. The CDR3 reads CASSILAGGYTGELFF. CDR3 in DNA: TGTGCCAGTAGTATACTAGCGGGAGGGTACACCGGGGAGCTGTTTTTT.

The V gene is TRBV27, the J gene TRBJ2-5; a weak D match, TRBD1 (6 bases). Germline values: CDR1 MNHEY, CDR2 SMNVEV (reference sequence). Trimming cost V 3 bases and J 2 bases, with 16 bases left between them. This CDR3 has 16 residues. The DNA of the CDR3 is TGTGCCAGCAGTTTCCAGGGGTCGCTGGGGCAAGAGACCCAGTACTTC. This sequence encodes CASSFQGSLGQETQYF.

The J gene is TRBJ2-1, the V gene TRBV4-3, with 9 bases matching TRBD1. Germline V gene data show CDR1 as LGHNA and CDR2 as YSLEER. The CDR3 is 15 amino acids. J gave up 1 base and V 4 bases, and 2 bases lay outside the gene matches. For the CDR3, the DNA is TGCGCCAGCAGCCCGACAGGGGGTTCCTACAATGAGCAGTTCTTC. Its protein product is CASSPTGGSYNEQFF.

This chain joins TRBV18 and TRBJ2-5, with 7 positions matching TRBD1. The V gene end was trimmed by 3 bases and the J gene end by 3 bases; junction bases not matched to a gene: 4. The CDR3 sequence is 14 residues long. Per the germline V gene, CDR1 is KGHSH and CDR2 is LQKENI. DNA for the CDR3: TGTGCCAGCTCACCCCTAGGGACAGAAGAGACCCAGTACTTC. Residues: CASSPLGTEETQYF.

CDR3 protein: CASSVVTDHTGELFF. In DNA, the CDR3 is TGTGCCAGCAGCGTAGTTACAGATCACACCGGGGAGCTGTTTTTT. The V gene is TRBV9, the J gene TRBJ2-2; unclear D gene. Germline V gene lookup returns CDR1 SGDLS and CDR2 YYNGEE. V gave up 0 bases and J gave up 3 bases, with 9 bases separating them. The CDR3 runs to 15 residues.

This sequence joins TRBV7-6 and TRBJ2-2, with D perhaps matching TRBD1 (6 bases). Germline values: CDR1 SGHVS, CDR2 FNYEAQ. Trimming took off 0 bases at V and 0 bases at J, with 11 bases between the two ends. The CDR3 sequence is 17 residues long. The DNA for the CDR3 is TGTGCCAGCAGCTTAGCCACAGGGATAGCGAACACCGGGGAGCTGTTTTTT. Its translation is CASSLATGIANTGELFF.

This clone has a handful of counts. The chain joins TRBV7-2 to TRBJ2-1; 8 bases are shared with TRBD1. Germline lookup yields CDR1 SGHTA and CDR2 FQGNSA. The junction had 2 bases not matched to a gene; V was cut back by 1 base and J by 3 bases. The CDR3 extends over 15 amino acids. The DNA for the CDR3 is TGTGCCAGCAGCTTAGAGACAGGGGACTACAATGAGCAGTTCTTC. Its protein product is CASSLETGDYNEQFF.

This chain uses TRBV10-3 with TRBJ1-4; D call uncertain. The germline gives CDR1 ENHRY, CDR2 SYGVKD. The CDR3 is 13 amino acids. The V and J ends lost 4 bases and 13 bases respectively, with 16 bases between them. CDR3 sequence (DNA): TGTGCCATCAGTGGGACTCCCAGAGAAGGACTGTTTTTT. It codes for CAISGTPREGLFF.

V usage is TRBV4-1 and J usage is TRBJ2-7; D ambiguous. The CDR3 runs 13 residues. CDR1 and CDR2 (germline): MGHRA, YSYEKL. V dropped 1 base and J dropped 6 bases, with 10 bases sitting between them. CDR3 bases: TGCGCCAGCAGCCAAGCCTCCGGTTTCGAGCAGTACTTC. Translated: CASSQASGFEQYF.

Turning to this clone: One end of the junction is discordant with germline, which a read error may explain. The chain carries TRBV14 and TRBJ1-2; 8 nucleotides match TRBD1. Per the germline V gene, CDR1 is SGHDN and CDR2 is FVKESK. This CDR3 has 11 residues. Written as DNA, the CDR3 is TGTGCCAGCAGCCAAAACGAGGGACAGGTCTTC. Translated, it gives CASSQNEGQVF.

The rearrangement uses TRBV2 and TRBJ1-1; D possibly corresponds to TRBD1 (5 bases). CDR1 SNHLY and CDR2 FYNNEI come from the germline V gene. The CDR3 runs to 14 residues. V lost 3 bases, J lost 4 bases, and 12 bases lay in between. Written as DNA, the CDR3 is TGTGCCAGCAGTGACGTCAGGGTGGGCACTGAAGCTTTCTTT. It translates to CASSDVRVGTEAFF.

A few counts support this clone. This chain links TRBV7-2 with TRBJ2-5; 8 bases match TRBD2. Germline values: CDR1 SGHTA, CDR2 FQGNSA. CDR3 size: 18 residues. Unmatched junction bases numbered 16, after V lost 4 bases and J lost 3 bases. The CDR3 region is CASSSHPSRGGREETQYF. The CDR3 nucleotides read TGTGCCAGCAGCTCCCACCCGAGTCGGGGGGGACGAGAAGAGACCCAGTACTTC. The variable domain in full, with the rest retrieved from reference TRBV7-2 and TRBJ2-5, is GAGVSQSPSNKVTEKGKDVELRCDPISGHTALYWYRQSLGQGLEFLIYFQGNSAPDKSGLPSDRFSAERTGGSVSTLTIQRTQQEDSAVYLCASSSHPSRGGREETQYFGPGTRLLVL.

The chain recombines TRBV15 with TRBJ1-4, with 7 bases that match TRBD1. The CDR3 has 15 residues. Germline values: CDR1 LNHNV, CDR2 YYDKDF (reference sequence). Losses at the gene ends were 0 bases for V and 8 bases for J; bases not matched to a gene: 6. The CDR3 sequence is CATSRDRGGEEKLFF. The CDR3 DNA is TGTGCCACCAGCAGAGATAGAGGGGGCGAAGAAAAACTGTTTTTT.

The gene calls are TRBV4-1 and TRBJ2-1, with TRBD2 matching 11 bases. Germline CDR1 and CDR2: MGHRA and YSYEKL. Unmatched junction bases numbered 10, after V lost 4 bases and J lost 5 bases. This CDR3 spans 17 amino acids. Here the CDR3 DNA reads TGCGCCAGCAGCCGCATTACTAGCGGGAGAAAAGACAATGAGCAGTTCTTC. This gives the protein CASSRITSGRKDNEQFF.

The genes are TRBV19 and TRBJ1-2; D is unclear. The CDR3 runs 13 residues. V dropped 6 bases and J dropped 2 bases, with 10 bases sitting between them. CDR1 is LNHDA and CDR2 is SQIVND in the germline V gene (reference sequence). CDR3 bases: TGTGCCAGTAGCCAACAGTCCAACTATGGCTACACCTTC. Amino acids: CASSQQSNYGYTF.

This rearrangement joins TRBV6-1 to TRBJ1-1; no clear D gene. The germline V and J ends were trimmed by 0 bases and 0 bases, with 8 bases remaining between them. The germline V gene has CDR1 MNHNS and CDR2 SASEGT. This CDR3 contains 15 residues. CDR3 loop: CASSEARQLNTEAFF. CDR3 sequence (DNA): TGTGCCAGCAGTGAAGCGCGGCAATTGAACACTGAAGCTTTCTTT.

The chain carries TRBV6-4 and TRBJ2-1; 7 bases match TRBD2. Trimming at V came to 8 bases and at J to 9 bases, leaving 16 bases not matched to a gene. The CDR3 runs 15 residues. The V gene's germline CDR1 is MRHNA and CDR2 SNTAGT. The CDR3 is CASARGGPEISEQFF. CDR3 DNA: TGTGCCAGCGCCCGGGGAGGGCCGGAAATCAGTGAGCAGTTCTTC.